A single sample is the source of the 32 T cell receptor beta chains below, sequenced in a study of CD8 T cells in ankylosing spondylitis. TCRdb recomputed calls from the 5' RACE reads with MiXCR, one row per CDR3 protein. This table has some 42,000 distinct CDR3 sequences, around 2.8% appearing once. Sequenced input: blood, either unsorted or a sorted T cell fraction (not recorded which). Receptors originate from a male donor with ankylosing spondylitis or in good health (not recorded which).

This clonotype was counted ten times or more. CDR3 bases: TGTGCCAGCAGCGTACGCGGGACAGCTGAAGATACGCAGTATTTT. Protein: CASSVRGTAEDTQYF. This chain joins TRBV9 and TRBJ2-3, with D possibly TRBD1 on 7 matching bases. V was pared by 1 base and J by 5 bases, with 14 bases between. Germline V lookup: CDR1 SGDLS, CDR2 YYNGEE. This CDR3 has 15 residues. The full variable domain, its missing parts supplied by reference TRBV9 and TRBJ2-3, is DSGVTQTPKHLITATGQRVTLRCSPRSGDLSVYWYQQSLDQGLQFLIQYYNGEERAKGNILERFSAQQFPDLHSELNLSSLELGDSALYFCASSVRGTAEDTQYFGPGTRLTVL.

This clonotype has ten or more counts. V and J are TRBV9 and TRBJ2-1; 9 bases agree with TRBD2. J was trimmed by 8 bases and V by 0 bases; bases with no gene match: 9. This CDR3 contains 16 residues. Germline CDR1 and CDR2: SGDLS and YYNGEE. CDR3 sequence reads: CASSVGAGGPGYEQFF. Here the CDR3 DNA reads TGTGCCAGCAGCGTAGGTGCGGGAGGGCCGGGGTATGAGCAGTTCTTC.

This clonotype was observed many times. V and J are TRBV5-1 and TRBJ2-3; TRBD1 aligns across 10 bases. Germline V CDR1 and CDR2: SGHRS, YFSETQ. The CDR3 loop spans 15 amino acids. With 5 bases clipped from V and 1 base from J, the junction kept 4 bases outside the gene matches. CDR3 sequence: CASRPGTGGTDTQYF. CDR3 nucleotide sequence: TGCGCCAGCAGGCCCGGGACAGGGGGCACAGATACGCAGTATTTT.

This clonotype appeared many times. CDR3 loop: CASSVVVGTYNEQFF. CDR3 nucleotide sequence: TGTGCCAGCAGCGTAGTTGTAGGCACCTACAATGAGCAGTTCTTC. The chain links TRBV9 to TRBJ2-1; D is unresolved. The length of the CDR3 is 15 residues. V dropped 0 bases and J dropped 2 bases, with 9 bases sitting between them. Looked up from germline, CDR1 is SGDLS and CDR2 is YYNGEE.

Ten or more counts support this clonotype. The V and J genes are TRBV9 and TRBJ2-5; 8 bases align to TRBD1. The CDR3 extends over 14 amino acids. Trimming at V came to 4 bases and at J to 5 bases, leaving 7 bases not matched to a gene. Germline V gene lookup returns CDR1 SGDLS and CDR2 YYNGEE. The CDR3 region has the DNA TGTGCCAGCAGCACCGGGACAGGAGAGGAGACCCAGTACTTC. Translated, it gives CASSTGTGEETQYF.

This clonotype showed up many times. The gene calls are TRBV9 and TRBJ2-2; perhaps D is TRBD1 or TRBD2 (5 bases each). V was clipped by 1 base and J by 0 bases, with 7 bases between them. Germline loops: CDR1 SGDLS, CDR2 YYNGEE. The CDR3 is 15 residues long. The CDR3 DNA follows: TGTGCCAGCAGCGTAATGGGGGCGAACACCGGGGAGCTGTTTTTT. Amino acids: CASSVMGANTGELFF.

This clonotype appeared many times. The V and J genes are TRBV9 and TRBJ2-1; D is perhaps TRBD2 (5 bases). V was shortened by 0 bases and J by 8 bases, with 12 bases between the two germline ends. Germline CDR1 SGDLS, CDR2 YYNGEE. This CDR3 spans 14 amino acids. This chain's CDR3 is CASSVALGSDEQFF. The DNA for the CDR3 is TGTGCCAGCAGCGTAGCTTTAGGGAGCGATGAGCAGTTCTTC.

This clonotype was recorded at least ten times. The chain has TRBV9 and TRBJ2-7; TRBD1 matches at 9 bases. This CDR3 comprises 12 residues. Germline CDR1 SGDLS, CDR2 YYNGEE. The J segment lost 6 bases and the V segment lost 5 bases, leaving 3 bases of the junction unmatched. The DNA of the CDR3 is TGTGCCAGCAGAGGGACAGGGAGCGAGCAGTACTTC. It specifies CASRGTGSEQYF.

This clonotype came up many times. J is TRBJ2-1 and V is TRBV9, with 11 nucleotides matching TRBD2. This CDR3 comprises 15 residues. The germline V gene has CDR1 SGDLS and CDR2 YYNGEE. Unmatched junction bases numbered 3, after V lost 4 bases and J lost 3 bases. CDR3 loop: CASSPTSGSYNEQFF. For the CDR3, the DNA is TGTGCCAGCAGCCCAACTAGCGGGAGCTACAATGAGCAGTTCTTC.

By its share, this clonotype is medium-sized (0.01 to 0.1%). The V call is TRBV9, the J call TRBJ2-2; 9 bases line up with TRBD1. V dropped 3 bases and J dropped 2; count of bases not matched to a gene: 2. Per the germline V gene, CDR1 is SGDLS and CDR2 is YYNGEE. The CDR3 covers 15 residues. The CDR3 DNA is TGTGCCAGCAGCGGACAGGGGGTTAACACCGGGGAGCTGTTTTTT. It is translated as CASSGQGVNTGELFF.

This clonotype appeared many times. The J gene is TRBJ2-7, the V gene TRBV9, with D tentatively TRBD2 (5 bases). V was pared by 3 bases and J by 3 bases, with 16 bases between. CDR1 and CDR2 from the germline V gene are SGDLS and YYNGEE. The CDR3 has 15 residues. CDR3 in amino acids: CASSGTESPNYEQYF. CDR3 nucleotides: TGTGCCAGCAGCGGGACTGAGTCGCCCAACTACGAGCAGTACTTC.

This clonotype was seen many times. The CDR3 is CASSTGTEITGELFF. As DNA, the CDR3 is TGTGCCAGCAGCACCGGGACAGAAATCACCGGGGAGCTGTTTTTT. J is TRBJ2-2 and V is TRBV9; 7 bases match TRBD1. This CDR3 comprises 15 residues. Trimming cost V 4 bases and J 4 bases; bases outside gene matches: 7. CDR1 and CDR2 from the germline V gene are SGDLS and YYNGEE.

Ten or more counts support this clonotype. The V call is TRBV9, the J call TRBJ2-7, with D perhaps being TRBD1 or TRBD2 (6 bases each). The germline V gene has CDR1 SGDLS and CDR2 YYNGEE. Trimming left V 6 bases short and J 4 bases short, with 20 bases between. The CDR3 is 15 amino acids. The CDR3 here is CASNRRGTREYEQYF. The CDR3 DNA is TGTGCCAGCAACCGACGGGGGACACGGGAGTACGAGCAGTACTTC.

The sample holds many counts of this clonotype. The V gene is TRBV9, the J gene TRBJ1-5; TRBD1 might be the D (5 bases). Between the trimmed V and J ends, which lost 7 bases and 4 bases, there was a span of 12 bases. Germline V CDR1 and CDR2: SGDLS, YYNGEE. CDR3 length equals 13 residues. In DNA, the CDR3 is TGTGCCAGCGGACACGGACTTAATCAGCCCCAGCATTTT. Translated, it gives CASGHGLNQPQHF.

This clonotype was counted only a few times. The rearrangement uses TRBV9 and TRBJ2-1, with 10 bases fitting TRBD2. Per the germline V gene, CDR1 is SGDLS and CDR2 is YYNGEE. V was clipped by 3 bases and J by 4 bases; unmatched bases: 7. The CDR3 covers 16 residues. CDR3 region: CASSGGPSGGYNEQFF. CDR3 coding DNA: TGTGCCAGCAGCGGTGGCCCTAGCGGGGGTTACAATGAGCAGTTCTTC.

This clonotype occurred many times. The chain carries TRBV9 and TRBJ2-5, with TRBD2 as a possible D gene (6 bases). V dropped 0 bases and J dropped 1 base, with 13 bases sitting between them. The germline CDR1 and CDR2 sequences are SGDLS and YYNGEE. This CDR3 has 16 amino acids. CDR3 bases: TGTGCCAGCAGCGTAGGTTCAGCGGGCTCCCAAGAGACCCAGTACTTC. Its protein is CASSVGSAGSQETQYF.

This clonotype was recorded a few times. CDR3 sequence: CASSLRTSGLETQYF. Here the CDR3 DNA reads TGTGCCAGCAGCCTCCGGACTAGCGGGCTAGAGACCCAGTACTTC. The chain uses TRBV9 and TRBJ2-5; 11 nucleotides line up with TRBD2. The CDR3 length is 15 residues. The germline V gene encodes CDR1 SGDLS and CDR2 YYNGEE. Losses at the gene ends were 4 bases for V and 4 bases for J; bases not matched to a gene: 6.

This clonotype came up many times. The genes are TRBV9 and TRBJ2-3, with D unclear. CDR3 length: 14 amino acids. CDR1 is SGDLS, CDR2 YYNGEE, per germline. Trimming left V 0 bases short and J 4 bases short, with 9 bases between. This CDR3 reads CASSVDEGPDTQYF. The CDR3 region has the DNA TGTGCCAGCAGCGTAGATGAAGGGCCAGATACGCAGTATTTT.

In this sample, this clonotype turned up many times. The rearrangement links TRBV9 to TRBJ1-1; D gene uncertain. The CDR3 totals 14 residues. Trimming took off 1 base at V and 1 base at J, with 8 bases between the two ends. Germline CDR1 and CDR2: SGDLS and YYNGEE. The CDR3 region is CASSVTLRNTEAFF. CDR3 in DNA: TGTGCCAGCAGCGTAACCCTCAGGAACACTGAAGCTTTCTTT. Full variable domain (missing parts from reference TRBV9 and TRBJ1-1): DSGVTQTPKHLITATGQRVTLRCSPRSGDLSVYWYQQSLDQGLQFLIQYYNGEERAKGNILERFSAQQFPDLHSELNLSSLELGDSALYFCASSVTLRNTEAFFGQGTRLTVV.

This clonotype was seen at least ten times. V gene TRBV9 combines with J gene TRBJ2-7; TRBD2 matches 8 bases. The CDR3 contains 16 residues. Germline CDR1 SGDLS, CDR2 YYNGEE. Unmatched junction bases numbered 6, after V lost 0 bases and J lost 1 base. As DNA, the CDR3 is TGTGCCAGCAGCGTAGGCGGTAGCGGGGCTTCCTACGAGCAGTACTTC. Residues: CASSVGGSGASYEQYF.

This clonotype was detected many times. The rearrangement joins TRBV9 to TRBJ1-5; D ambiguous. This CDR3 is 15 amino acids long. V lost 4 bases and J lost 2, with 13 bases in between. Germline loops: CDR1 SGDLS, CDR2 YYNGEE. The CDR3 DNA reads TGTGCCAGCAGCATTGGGCCTAGGGGCAATCAGCCCCAGCATTTT. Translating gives CASSIGPRGNQPQHF.

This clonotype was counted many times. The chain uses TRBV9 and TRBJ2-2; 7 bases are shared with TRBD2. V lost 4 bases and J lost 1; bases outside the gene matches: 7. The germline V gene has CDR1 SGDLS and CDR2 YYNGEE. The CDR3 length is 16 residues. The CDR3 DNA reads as TGTGCCAGCAGCCTCCAACCTAGCGGGAACACCGGGGAGCTGTTTTTT. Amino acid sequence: CASSLQPSGNTGELFF.

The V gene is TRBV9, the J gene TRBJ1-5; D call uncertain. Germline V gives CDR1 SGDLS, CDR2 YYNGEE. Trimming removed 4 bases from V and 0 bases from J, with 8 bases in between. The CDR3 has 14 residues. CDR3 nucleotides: TGTGCCAGCAGCAAAGCGAGTAGCAATCAGCCCCAGCATTTT. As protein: CASSKASSNQPQHF.

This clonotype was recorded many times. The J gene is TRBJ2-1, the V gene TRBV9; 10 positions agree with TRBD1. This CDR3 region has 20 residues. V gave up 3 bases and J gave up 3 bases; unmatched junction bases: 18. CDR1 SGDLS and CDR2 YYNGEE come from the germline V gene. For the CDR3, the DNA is TGTGCCAGCAGCGCCGGGGACAGGGGCCGGTCGGGTTCTTTCTACAATGAGCAGTTCTTC. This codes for CASSAGDRGRSGSFYNEQFF.

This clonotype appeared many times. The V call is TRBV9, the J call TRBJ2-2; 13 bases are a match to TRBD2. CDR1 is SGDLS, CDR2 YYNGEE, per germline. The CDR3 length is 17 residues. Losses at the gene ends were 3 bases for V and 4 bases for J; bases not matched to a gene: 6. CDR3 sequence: CASSAGLAGVLTGELFF. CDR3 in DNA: TGTGCCAGCAGCGCCGGACTAGCGGGAGTCCTCACCGGGGAGCTGTTTTTT.

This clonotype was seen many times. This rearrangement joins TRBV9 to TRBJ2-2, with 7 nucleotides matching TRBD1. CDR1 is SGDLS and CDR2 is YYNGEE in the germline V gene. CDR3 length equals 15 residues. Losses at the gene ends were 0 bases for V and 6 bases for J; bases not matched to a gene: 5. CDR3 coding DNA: TGTGCCAGCAGCGTAGGACAGGGCTTTGCCGGGGAGCTGTTTTTT. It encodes CASSVGQGFAGELFF.

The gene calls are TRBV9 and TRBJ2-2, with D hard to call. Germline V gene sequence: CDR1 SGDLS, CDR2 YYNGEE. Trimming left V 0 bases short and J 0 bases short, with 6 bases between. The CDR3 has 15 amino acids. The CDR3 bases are TGTGCCAGCAGCGTAGAAGGATCGAACACCGGGGAGCTGTTTTTT. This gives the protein CASSVEGSNTGELFF.

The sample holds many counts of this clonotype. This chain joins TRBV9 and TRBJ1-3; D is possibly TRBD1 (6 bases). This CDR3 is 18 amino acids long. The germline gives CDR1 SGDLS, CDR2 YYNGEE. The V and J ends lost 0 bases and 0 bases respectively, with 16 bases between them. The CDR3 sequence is CASSVAAQTGISGNTIYF. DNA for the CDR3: TGTGCCAGCAGCGTAGCTGCCCAAACAGGGATCTCTGGAAACACCATATATTTT.

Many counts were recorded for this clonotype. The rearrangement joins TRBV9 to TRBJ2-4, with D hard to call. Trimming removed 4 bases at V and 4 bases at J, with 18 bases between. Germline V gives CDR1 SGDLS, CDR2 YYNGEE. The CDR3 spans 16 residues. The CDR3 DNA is TGTGCCAGCAGCCCAAACCCCGGGTGGACGAAAAACATTCAGTACTTC. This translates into CASSPNPGWTKNIQYF. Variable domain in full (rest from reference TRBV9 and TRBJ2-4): DSGVTQTPKHLITATGQRVTLRCSPRSGDLSVYWYQQSLDQGLQFLIQYYNGEERAKGNILERFSAQQFPDLHSELNLSSLELGDSALYFCASSPNPGWTKNIQYFGAGTRLSVL.

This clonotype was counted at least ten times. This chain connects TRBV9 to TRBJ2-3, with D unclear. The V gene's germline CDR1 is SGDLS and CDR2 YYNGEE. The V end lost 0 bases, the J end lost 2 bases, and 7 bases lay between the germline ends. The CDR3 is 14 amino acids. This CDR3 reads CASSVDHYTDTQYF. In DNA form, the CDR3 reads TGTGCCAGCAGCGTAGACCACTACACAGATACGCAGTATTTT.

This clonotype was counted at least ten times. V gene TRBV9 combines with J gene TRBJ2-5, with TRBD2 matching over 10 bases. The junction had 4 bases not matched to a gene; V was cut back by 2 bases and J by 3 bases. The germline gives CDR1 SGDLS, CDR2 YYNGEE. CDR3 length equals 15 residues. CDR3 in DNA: TGTGCCAGCAGCGTCACTAGCGGGATTGAAGAGACCCAGTACTTC. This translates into CASSVTSGIEETQYF.

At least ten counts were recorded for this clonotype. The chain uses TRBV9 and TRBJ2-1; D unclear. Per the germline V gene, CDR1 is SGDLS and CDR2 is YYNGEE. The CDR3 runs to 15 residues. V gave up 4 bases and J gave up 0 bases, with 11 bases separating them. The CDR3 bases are TGTGCCAGCAGCCAAACTCCGAGCTCCTACAATGAGCAGTTCTTC. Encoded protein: CASSQTPSSYNEQFF. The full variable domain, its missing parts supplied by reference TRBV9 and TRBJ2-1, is DSGVTQTPKHLITATGQRVTLRCSPRSGDLSVYWYQQSLDQGLQFLIQYYNGEERAKGNILERFSAQQFPDLHSELNLSSLELGDSALYFCASSQTPSSYNEQFFGPGTRLTVL.